This T cell receptor (beta chain) was sequenced during a study of blood T cells in healthy people across ages. Comments on this clonotype: What it binds is unknown.

The V and J ends lost 0 bases and 8 bases, in that order; junction bases with no gene match: 7. This CDR3 comprises 16 residues. The germline V gene encodes CDR1 LGHNA and CDR2 YNFKEQ. It was with a sample-barcoded 5' primer and a J-beta primer mix that a second PCR of about 7 to 12 cycles was run. TCRdb redid the calling of the 5' RACE reads with MiXCR, one entry per CDR3 protein. The table lists about 730,000 distinct CDR3 sequences, roughly 43% of them singletons, with roughly 19% in the top ten. General study findings and limits: Older individuals had lower TCR beta diversity per million T cells (the decline was roughly linear).

Sequenced sample: blood. The clonotype was recovered from an older woman in good health. This sequence joins TRBV4-2 and TRBJ2-1; 10 bases are shared with TRBD2. CDR3 sequence: CASSQEVLAGVDEQFF. The DNA for the CDR3 is TGTGCCAGCAGCCAAGAAGTGCTAGCGGGAGTTGATGAGCAGTTCTTC.